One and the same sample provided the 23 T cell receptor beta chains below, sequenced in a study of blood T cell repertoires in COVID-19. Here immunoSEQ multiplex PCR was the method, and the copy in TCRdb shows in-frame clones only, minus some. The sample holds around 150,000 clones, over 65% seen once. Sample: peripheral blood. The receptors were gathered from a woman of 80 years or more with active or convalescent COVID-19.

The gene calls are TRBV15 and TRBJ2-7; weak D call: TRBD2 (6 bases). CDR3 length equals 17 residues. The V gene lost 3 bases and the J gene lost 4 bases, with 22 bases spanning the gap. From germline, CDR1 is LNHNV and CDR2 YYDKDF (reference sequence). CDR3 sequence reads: CATSRDLAGGRGYEQYF. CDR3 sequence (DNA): TGTGCCACCAGCAGGGATCTCGCCGGGGGTCGAGGGTACGAGCAGTACTTC.

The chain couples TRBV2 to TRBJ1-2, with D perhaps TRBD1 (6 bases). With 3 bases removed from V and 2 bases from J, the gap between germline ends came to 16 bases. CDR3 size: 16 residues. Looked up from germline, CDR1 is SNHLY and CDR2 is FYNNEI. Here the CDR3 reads CASSDPGTPTNYGYTF. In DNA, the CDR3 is TGTGCCAGCAGTGATCCAGGGACACCTACCAACTATGGCTACACCTTC.

This CDR3 reads CASSVGRQGAYGYTF. CDR3 coding DNA: TGTGCCAGCAGCGTAGGGAGACAGGGGGCCTATGGCTACACCTTC. This chain links TRBV9 with TRBJ1-2, with TRBD1 matching 10 bases. The ends lost 0 bases at V and 4 bases at J; junction bases unmatched: 3. The germline V gene encodes CDR1 SGDLS and CDR2 YYNGEE. This CDR3 spans 15 amino acids.

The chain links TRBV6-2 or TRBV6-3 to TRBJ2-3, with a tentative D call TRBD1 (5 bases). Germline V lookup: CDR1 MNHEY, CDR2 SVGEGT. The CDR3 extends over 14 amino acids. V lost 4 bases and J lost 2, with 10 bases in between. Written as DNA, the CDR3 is TGTGCCAGCAGTTCCGCAGGGTTCACAGATACGCAGTATTTT. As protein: CASSSAGFTDTQYF.

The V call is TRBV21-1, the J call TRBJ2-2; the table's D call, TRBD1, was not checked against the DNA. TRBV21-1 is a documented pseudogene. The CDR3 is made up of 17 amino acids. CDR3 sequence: CASSTPGTPTFTGELFF. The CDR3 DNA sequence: TGTGCCAGCAGCACCCCTGGGACACCCACGTTCACCGGGGAGCTGTTTTTT.

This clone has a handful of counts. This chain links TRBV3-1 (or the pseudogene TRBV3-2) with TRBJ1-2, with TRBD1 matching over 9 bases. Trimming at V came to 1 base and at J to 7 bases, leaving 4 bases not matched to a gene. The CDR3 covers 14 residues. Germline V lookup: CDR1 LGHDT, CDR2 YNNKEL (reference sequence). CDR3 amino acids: CASSQGGQGTGYTF. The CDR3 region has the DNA TGTGCCAGCAGCCAAGGGGGACAGGGAACTGGCTACACCTTC.

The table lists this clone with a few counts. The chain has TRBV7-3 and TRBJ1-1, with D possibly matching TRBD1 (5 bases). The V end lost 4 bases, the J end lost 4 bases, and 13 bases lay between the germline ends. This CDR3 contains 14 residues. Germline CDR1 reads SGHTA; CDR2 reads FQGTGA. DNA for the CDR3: TGTGCCAGCAGCTCGCAGGGTATGGGCACTGAAGCTTTCTTT. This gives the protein CASSSQGMGTEAFF.

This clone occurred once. The CDR3 DNA is TGTGCCAGCAGTCTGATACAGGGGGCTAACTATGGCTACACCTTC. It encodes CASSLIQGANYGYTF. The chain combines TRBV6-2 or TRBV6-3 with TRBJ1-2; 8 bases match TRBD1. CDR1 and CDR2 from the germline V gene are MNHEY and SVGEGT. Trimming cost V 5 bases and J 0 bases; bases outside gene matches: 5. The CDR3 contains 15 residues.

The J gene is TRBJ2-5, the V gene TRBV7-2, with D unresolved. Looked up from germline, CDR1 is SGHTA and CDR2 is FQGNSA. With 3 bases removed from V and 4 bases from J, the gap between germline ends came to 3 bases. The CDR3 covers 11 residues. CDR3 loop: CASSFRETQYF. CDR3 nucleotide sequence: TGTGCCAGCAGCTTCCGAGAGACCCAGTACTTC.

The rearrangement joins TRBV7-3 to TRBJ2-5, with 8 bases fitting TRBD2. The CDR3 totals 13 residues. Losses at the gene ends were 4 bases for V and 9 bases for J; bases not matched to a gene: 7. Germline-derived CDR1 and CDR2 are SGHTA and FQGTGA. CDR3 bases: TGTGCCAGCAGCTCGGGACTAGTCGGGGCCCAGTACTTC. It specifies CASSSGLVGAQYF.

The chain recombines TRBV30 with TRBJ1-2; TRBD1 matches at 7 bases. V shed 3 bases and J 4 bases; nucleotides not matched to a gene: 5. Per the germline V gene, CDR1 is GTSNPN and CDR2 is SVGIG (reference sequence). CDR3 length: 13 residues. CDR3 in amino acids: CAWSPRGSYGYTF. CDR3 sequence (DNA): TGTGCCTGGAGCCCCAGGGGGAGCTATGGCTACACCTTC. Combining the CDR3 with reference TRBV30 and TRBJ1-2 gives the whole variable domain SQTIHQWPATLVQPVGSPLSLECTVEGTSNPNLYWYRQAAGRGLQLLFYSVGIGQISSEVPQNLSASRPQDRQFILSSKKLLLSDSGFYLCAWSPRGSYGYTFGSGTRLTVV.

The CDR3 DNA sequence: TGTGCCAGCAGTCGAGCCCGACTACCGAGCTCCTACGAGCAGTACTTC. Protein sequence: CASSRARLPSSYEQYF. The chain combines TRBV28 with TRBJ2-7, with D tentatively TRBD2 (5 bases). Germline lookup yields CDR1 MDHEN and CDR2 SYDVKM. Trimming stripped 5 bases from V and 0 bases from J, with 17 bases between. This CDR3 contains 16 residues.

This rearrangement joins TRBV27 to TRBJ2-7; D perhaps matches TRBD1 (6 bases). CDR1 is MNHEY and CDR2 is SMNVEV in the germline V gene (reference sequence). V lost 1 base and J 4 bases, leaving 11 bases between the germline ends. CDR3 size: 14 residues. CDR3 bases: TGTGCCAGCAGTTTATGGGGGCCAGCATACGAGCAGTACTTC. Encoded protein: CASSLWGPAYEQYF.

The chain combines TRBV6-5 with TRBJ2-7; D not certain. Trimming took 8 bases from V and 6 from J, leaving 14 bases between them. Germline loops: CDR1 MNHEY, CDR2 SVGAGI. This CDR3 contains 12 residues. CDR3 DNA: TGTGCCAGCCAACTATCCCGTCCCGAGCAGTACTTC. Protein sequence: CASQLSRPEQYF.

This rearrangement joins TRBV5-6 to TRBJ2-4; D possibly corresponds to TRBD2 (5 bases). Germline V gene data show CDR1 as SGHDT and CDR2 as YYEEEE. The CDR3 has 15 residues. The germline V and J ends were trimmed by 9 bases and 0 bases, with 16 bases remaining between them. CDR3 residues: CATRRAASAKNIQYF. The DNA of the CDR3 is TGTGCCACCAGGCGGGCAGCTTCAGCCAAAAACATTCAGTACTTC. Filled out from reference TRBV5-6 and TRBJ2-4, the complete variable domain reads DAGVTQSPTHLIKTRGQQVTLRCSPKSGHDTVSWYQQALGQGPQFIFQYYEEEERQRGNFPDRFSGHQFPNYSSELNVNALLLGDSALYLCATRRAASAKNIQYFGAGTRLSVL.

This CDR3 reads CASSSRVGYTF. In nucleotides, the CDR3 is TGTGCCAGCAGCTCCAGGGTTGGCTACACCTTC. The chain combines TRBV7-2 with TRBJ1-2, with D perhaps TRBD1 (5 bases). The CDR3 length is 11 residues. Germline V gene data show CDR1 as SGHTA and CDR2 as FQGNSA. Between the trimmed V and J ends, which lost 4 bases and 7 bases, there was a span of 7 bases. The full variable domain, with the rest looked up from reference TRBV7-2 and TRBJ1-2, is GAGVSQSPSNKVTEKGKDVELRCDPISGHTALYWYRQSLGQGLEFLIYFQGNSAPDKSGLPSDRFSAERTGGSVSTLTIQRTQQEDSAVYLCASSSRVGYTFGSGTRLTVV.

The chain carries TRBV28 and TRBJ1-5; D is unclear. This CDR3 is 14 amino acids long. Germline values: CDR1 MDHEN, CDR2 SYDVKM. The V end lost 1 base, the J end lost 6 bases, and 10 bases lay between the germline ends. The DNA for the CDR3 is TGTGCCAGCAGTTTATTTGCGGGAGGTCAGCCCCAGCATTTT. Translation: CASSLFAGGQPQHF.

DNA for the CDR3: TGTGCCAGCAGCTTTTCAGGGGAGTATGGCTACACCTTC. Its protein is CASSFSGEYGYTF. This chain uses TRBV7-2 with TRBJ1-2, with D tentatively TRBD1 (6 bases). CDR1 and CDR2 (germline): SGHTA, FQGNSA. The CDR3 loop spans 13 amino acids. With 3 bases removed from V and 5 bases from J, the gap between germline ends came to 10 bases. The complete variable domain, with remaining parts taken from reference TRBV7-2 and TRBJ1-2, reads GAGVSQSPSNKVTEKGKDVELRCDPISGHTALYWYRQSLGQGLEFLIYFQGNSAPDKSGLPSDRFSAERTGGSVSTLTIQRTQQEDSAVYLCASSFSGEYGYTFGSGTRLTVV.

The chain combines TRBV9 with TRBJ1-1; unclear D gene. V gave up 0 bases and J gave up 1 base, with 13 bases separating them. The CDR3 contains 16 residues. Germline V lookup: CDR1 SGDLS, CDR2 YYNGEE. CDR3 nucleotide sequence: TGTGCCAGCAGCGTAGGTGAGAGTATTCGGAACACTGAAGCTTTCTTT. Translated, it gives CASSVGESIRNTEAFF.

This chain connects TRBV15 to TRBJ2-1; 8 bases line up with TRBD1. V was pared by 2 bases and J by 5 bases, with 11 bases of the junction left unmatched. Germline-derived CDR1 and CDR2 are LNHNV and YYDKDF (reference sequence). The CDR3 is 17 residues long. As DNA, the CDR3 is TGTGCCACCAGCAGAAAAAGCTCAGGGGGCTTGAACAATGAGCAGTTCTTC. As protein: CATSRKSSGGLNNEQFF.

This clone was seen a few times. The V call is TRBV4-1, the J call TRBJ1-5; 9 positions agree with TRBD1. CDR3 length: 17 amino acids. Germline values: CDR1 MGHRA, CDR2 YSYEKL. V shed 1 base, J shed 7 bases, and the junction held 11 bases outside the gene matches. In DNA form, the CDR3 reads TGCGCCAGCAGCCAAGTTGGGGGACAGGGACTGGGGCAGCCCCAGCATTTT. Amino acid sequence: CASSQVGGQGLGQPQHF.

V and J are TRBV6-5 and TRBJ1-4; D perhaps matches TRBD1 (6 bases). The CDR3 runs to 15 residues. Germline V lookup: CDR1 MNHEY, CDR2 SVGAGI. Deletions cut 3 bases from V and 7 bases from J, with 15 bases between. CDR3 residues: CASSYGSSGVEKLFF. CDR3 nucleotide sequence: TGTGCCAGCAGTTATGGATCGTCAGGGGTTGAAAAACTGTTTTTT.

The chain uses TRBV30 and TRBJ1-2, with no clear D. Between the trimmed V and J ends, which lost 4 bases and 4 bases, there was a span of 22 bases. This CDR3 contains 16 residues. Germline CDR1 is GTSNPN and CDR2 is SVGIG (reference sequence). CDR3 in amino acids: CAWKRHRPDPRYGYTF. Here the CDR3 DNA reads TGTGCCTGGAAAAGACATCGGCCCGATCCCCGCTATGGCTACACCTTC.